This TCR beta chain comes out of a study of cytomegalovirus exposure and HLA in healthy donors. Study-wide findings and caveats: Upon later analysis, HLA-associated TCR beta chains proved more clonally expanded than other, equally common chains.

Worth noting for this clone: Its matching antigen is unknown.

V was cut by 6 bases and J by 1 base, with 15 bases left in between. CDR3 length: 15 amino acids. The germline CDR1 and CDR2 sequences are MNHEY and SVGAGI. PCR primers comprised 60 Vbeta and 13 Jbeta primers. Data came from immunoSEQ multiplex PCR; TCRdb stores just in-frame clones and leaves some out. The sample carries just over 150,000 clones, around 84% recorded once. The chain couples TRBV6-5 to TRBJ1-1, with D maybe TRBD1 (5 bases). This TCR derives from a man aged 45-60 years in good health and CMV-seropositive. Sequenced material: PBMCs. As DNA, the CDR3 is TGTGCCAGCAGCGACAGACTTCAAGCGAACACTGAAGCTTTCTTT. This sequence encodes CASSDRLQANTEAFF.